The rows below give T cell receptor beta chains drawn from one sample of a study of cytomegalovirus exposure and HLA in healthy donors. Sequencing used immunoSEQ multiplex PCR; TCRdb keeps in-frame clones, though not all of them. The repertoire has 110,000 to 150,000 clones, roughly a tenth of them found once; the top ten carry around 1.9%. Input material: PBMCs. The source is a male donor in good health and CMV-seronegative. CDR3s include the opening cysteine and the closing phenylalanine or tryptophan. A D gene is named only where the DNA matches it firmly. Clone size appears in some rows only: once, few, many, or a class for an expanded clone.

d_call j_call clone_size v_call cdr3_nt cdr3_aa
TRBD1 TRBJ1-1 . TRBV6-6 TGTGCCAGCAGTTACCCTCGGACAGGACCGAACACTGAAGCTTTCTTT CASSYPRTGPNTEAFF
TRBD2 TRBJ2-7 few TRBV28 TGTGCCAGCAGTCGTAGCGGGAGAGGGATCTACGAGCAGTACTTC CASSRSGRGIYEQYF
. TRBJ2-4 . TRBV6-6 TGTGCCAGCAGTTACTCCTCCGGGGGACTTCAGTACTTC CASSYSSGGLQYF
. TRBJ2-3 few TRBV7-2 TGTGCCAGCAGCTCCAGGTACCGGACTTTCACAGATACGCAGTATTTT CASSSRYRTFTDTQYF
. TRBJ2-4 few TRBV29-1 TGCAGCGTTGAAGAGGGGGCAATCAAAAACATTCAGTACTTC CSVEEGAIKNIQYF
TRBD2 TRBJ2-5 few TRBV6-5 TGTGCCAGCACCCTAATATGGGGGGGAAGGGAGACCCAGTACTTC CASTLIWGGRETQYF
TRBD2 TRBJ2-1 few TRBV7-2 TGTGCCAGCAGCCCCTTAGCGGGGGCGAGCTCCTACAATGAGCAGTTCTTC CASSPLAGASSYNEQFF
. TRBJ2-7 . TRBV6-1 TGTGCCTCGGGGAGGCCGCGGGGCGAGCAGTACTTC CASGRPRGEQYF
TRBD1 TRBJ2-5 few TRBV11-2 TGTGCCAGCAGCTTAGGGGACAGGTTCCAAGAGACCCAGTACTTC CASSLGDRFQETQYF
. TRBJ1-2 few TRBV28 TGTGCCGGCAGTGACTTGGTCAGGGCTCCTGGCTACACCTTC CAGSDLVRAPGYTF
. TRBJ2-2 . TRBV19 TGTGCCAACAGTAGAGGGAGACCTCAGAACACCGGGGAGCTGTTTTTT CANSRGRPQNTGELFF
TRBD2 TRBJ2-1 . TRBV11-3 TGTGCCAGCAGCTTAGAGACTAGCGCCTACAATGAGCAGTTCTTC CASSLETSAYNEQFF
TRBD1 TRBJ2-5 few TRBV7-9 TGTGCCAGCAGCTTACTCGTGGACAGGGGACAAGAGACCCAGTACTTC CASSLLVDRGQETQYF
TRBD1 TRBJ2-1 . TRBV5-4 TGTGCCAGCAGCAATCCCCGGACAGGGTTGTTCTTC CASSNPRTGLFF
TRBD2 TRBJ2-7 few TRBV2 TGTGCCAGCAGTGAGGAGACGGGAGGGTACGAGCAGTACTTC CASSEETGGYEQYF
. TRBJ2-2 few TRBV28 TGTGCCAGCAGTTTCAACAGGGCGAACACCGGGGAGCTGTTTTTT CASSFNRANTGELFF
TRBD1 TRBJ2-1 . TRBV6-5 TGTGCCAGCAGGACCGGGACAGGGTTCTGGAATGAGCAGTTCTTC CASRTGTGFWNEQFF
TRBD1 TRBJ1-4 few TRBV27 TGTGCCAGCAGTCCAAGGGACAGGGGAATAAAAAAACTGTTTTTT CASSPRDRGIKKLFF
TRBD2 TRBJ2-2 few TRBV19 TGTGCCAGTAGTTTCGCGGGGGAAACCGGGGAGCTGTTTTTT CASSFAGETGELFF
. TRBJ1-5 few TRBV27 TGTGCCAGCAGTTTTGCGCGGAGTAGCAATCAGCCCCAGCATTTT CASSFARSSNQPQHF